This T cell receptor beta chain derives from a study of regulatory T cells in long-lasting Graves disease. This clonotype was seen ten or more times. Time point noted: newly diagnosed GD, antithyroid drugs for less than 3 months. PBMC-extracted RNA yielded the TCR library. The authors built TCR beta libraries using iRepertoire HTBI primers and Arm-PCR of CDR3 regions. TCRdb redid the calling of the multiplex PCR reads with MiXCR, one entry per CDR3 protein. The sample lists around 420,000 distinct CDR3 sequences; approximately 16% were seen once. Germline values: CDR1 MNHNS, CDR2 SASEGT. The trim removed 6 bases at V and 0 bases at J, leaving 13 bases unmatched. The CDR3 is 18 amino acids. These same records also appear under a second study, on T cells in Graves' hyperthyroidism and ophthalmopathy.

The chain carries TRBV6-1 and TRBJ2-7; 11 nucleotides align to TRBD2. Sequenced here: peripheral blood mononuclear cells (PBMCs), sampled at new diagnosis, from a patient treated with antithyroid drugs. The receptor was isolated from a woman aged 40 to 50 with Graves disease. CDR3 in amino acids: CASRPAGLAGLSSYEQYF. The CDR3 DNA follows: TGTGCCAGCAGACCAGCTGGACTAGCGGGCCTAAGCTCCTACGAGCAGTACTTC.